The T cell receptor beta chain described here comes from a study of blood T cell repertoires in COVID-19. Study summary: COVID-19 samples collected from the United States, Italy and Spain covered acute and convalescent phases. PBMCs, B-cell-depleted T cells, or T cells provided the cDNA or gDNA that made up the material.

As originally analysed: Amplified reference gene primers provided the basis for estimating nucleated cell counts. Produced via immunoSEQ multiplex PCR; TCRdb's table is partial and in-frame only. For V, J and clone size, that table is used; D and trimming come from the DNA. The data hold 140,000 to 150,000 clones, with roughly three quarters observed a single time. Germline V gene sequence: CDR1 MDHEN, CDR2 SYDVKM. This CDR3 comprises 11 residues. Losses at the gene ends were 10 bases for V and 9 bases for J; bases not matched to a gene: 4. The receptor's source is a man aged 45 to 65 with active or convalescent COVID-19. The genes are TRBV28 and TRBJ1-1, with 11 bases aligning to TRBD1. The sample taken for sequencing was peripheral blood. CDR3 sequence reads: CAIGTGGKAFF. The CDR3 nucleotides read TGTGCCATAGGGACAGGGGGGAAAGCTTTCTTT.